This T cell receptor (beta chain) was obtained from a study of radiation and T cells in renal cell carcinoma. Time point here: blood 2 weeks post-SBRT. Treatment noted: 15 Gy SBRT to primary tumor, nephrectomy 4 weeks later. This renal cell carcinoma was of the clear cell type. The CDR3 has 14 amino acids. CDR1 MRHNA and CDR2 SNTAGT come from the germline V gene. V was pared by 3 bases and J by 2 bases, with 1 base of the junction left unmatched. Assay used: immunoSEQ multiplex PCR; TCRdb lists only in-frame clones, some missing. The profile shows 100,000 to 150,000 clones, more than 75% of them singletons.

Sequenced here: blood, sampled from a patient whose treatment included radiotherapy and nephrectomy. This receptor was taken from a woman between 65 and 79 years old with renal cell carcinoma. The chain uses TRBV6-4 and TRBJ1-5; 7 bases are shared with TRBD1. The CDR3 nucleotides read TGTGCCAGCAGTGATGGACAGGGCAATCAGCCCCAGCATTTT. Translating gives CASSDGQGNQPQHF.